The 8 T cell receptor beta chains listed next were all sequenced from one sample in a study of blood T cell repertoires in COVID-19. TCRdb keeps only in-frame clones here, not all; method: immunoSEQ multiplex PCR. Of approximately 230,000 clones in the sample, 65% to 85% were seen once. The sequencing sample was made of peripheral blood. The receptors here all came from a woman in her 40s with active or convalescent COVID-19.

The CDR3 DNA sequence: TGCGCCAGCAGCAAAGGGACAGAAGGTACCTACGAGCAGTACTTC. It is translated as CASSKGTEGTYEQYF. The chain joins TRBV5-1 to TRBJ2-7; 7 positions match TRBD1. This CDR3 is 15 amino acids long. V lost 4 bases to trimming and J lost 2 bases; unmatched junction nucleotides: 9. Germline V gives CDR1 SGHRS, CDR2 YFSETQ. The whole variable domain, remainder taken from reference TRBV5-1 and TRBJ2-7, is KAGVTQTPRYLIKTRGQQVTLSCSPISGHRSVSWYQQTPGQGLQFLFEYFSETQRNKGNFPGRFSGRQFSNSRSEMNVSTLELGDSALYLCASSKGTEGTYEQYFGPGTRLTVT.

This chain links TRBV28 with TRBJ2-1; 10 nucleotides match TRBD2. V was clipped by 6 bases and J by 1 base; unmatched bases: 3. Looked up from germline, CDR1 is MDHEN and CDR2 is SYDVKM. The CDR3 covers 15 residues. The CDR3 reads CASSLAGGSYNEQFF. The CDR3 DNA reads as TGTGCCAGCAGCTTAGCGGGGGGATCCTACAATGAGCAGTTCTTC.

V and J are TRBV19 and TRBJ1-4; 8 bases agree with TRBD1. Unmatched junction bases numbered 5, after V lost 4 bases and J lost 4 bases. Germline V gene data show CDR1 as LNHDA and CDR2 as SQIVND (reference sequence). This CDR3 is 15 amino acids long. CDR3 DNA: TGTGCCAGTAGTAGAGACAGGGGTGATAATGAAAAACTGTTTTTT. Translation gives CASSRDRGDNEKLFF.

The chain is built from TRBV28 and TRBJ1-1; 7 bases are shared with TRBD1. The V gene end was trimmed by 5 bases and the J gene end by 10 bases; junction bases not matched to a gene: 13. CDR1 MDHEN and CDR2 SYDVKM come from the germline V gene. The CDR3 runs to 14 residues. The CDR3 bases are TGTGCCAGCAGTACCATCGGGACAGAGAGGGCAGCTTTCTTT. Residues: CASSTIGTERAAFF.

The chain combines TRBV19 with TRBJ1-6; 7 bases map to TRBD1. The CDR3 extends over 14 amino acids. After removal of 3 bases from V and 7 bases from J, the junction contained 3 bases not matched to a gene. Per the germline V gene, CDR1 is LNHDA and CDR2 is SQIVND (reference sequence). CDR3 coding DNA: TGTGCCAGTAGTATTTTGGGACAGAATTCACCCCTCCACTTT. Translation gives CASSILGQNSPLHF.

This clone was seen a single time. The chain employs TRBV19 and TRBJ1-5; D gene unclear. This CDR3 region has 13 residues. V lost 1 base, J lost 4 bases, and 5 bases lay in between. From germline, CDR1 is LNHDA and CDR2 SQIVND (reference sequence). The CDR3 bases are TGTGCCAGTAGTATAGCTAGAAATCAGCCCCAGCATTTT. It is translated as CASSIARNQPQHF.

The CDR3 region is CASSLGRLATGTDTQYF. In nucleotides, the CDR3 is TGTGCCAGCAGCTTAGGAAGACTAGCAACCGGCACAGATACGCAGTATTTT. The gene calls are TRBV7-2 and TRBJ2-3; 7 bases are shared with TRBD2. V dropped 1 base and J dropped 1; count of bases not matched to a gene: 8. This CDR3 has 17 amino acids. Germline-derived CDR1 and CDR2 are SGHTA and FQGNSA.

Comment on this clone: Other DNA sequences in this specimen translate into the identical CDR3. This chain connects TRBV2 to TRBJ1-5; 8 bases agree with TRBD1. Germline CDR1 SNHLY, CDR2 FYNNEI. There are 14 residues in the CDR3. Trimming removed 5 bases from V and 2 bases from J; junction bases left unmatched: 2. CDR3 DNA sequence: TGTGCCAGCAGTCCGGACAGGGGCAATCAGCCCCAGCATTTT. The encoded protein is CASSPDRGNQPQHF.